The clone carrying this T cell receptor beta chain has only a few counts. TCRdb re-called the RACE reads with MiXCR, one entry per CDR3 protein. The sample shows roughly 100,000 distinct CDR3 sequences, approximately 36% of them seen only once. These data come from a study of human T cells and chemical hapten exposure. Documented time point: patch test 3, about 24 weeks after DPC sensitization. As for treatment: therapeutic diphenylcyclopropenone sensitization with weekly scalp DPC. CDR3 size: 16 residues. V lost 4 bases and J lost 6; bases outside the gene matches: 7. Germline lookup yields CDR1 SGHRS and CDR2 YFSETQ.

This receptor was obtained from a man between 40 and 49 years old with alopecia areata. Some clones in this sample may be carry-over from other donors' samples. The V call is TRBV5-1, the J call TRBJ2-1, with TRBD2 identical over 13 bases. The sample consisted of whole blood, taken in connection with sensitization to the hapten diphenylcyclopropenone (DPC). The CDR3 here is CASSGGGLAGTNEQFF. As DNA, the CDR3 is TGCGCCAGCAGCGGGGGGGGACTAGCGGGAACCAATGAGCAGTTCTTC.